This entry describes one TCR beta chain. V was clipped by 0 bases and J by 0 bases, with 12 bases between them. CDR3 length: 17 amino acids. The germline V gene has CDR1 SNHLY and CDR2 FYNNEI. The data belong to a study of T cell responses to AZD1222 COVID-19 vaccine. Pooling covered second doses at about 4 or about 12 weeks. Sequencing was performed with immunoSEQ multiplex PCR; in TCRdb, only in-frame clones are kept and a portion is missing. The sample lists 90,000 to 95,000 clones; around 89% were seen once. The source was peripheral blood, collected 28 days after the second AZD1222 dose. The TCR was taken from an adult who received the AZD1222 COVID-19 vaccine. This rearrangement joins TRBV2 to TRBJ1-5; unclear D gene. The DNA for the CDR3 is TGTGCCAGCAGTGAAGCTTTAGGGCCTTATAGCAATCAGCCCCAGCATTTT. Protein product: CASSEALGPYSNQPQHF.